The present TCR beta chain was sequenced within a study of blood T cell repertoires in COVID-19. Study-level background: Material from acute and convalescent COVID-19 was sourced from the United States, Italy and Spain. Sources were T cells, B-cell-depleted T cells, or PBMCs; the material itself was cDNA or gDNA.

This CDR3 is 14 amino acids long. Germline V lookup: CDR1 SGHTA, CDR2 FQGNSA. J was trimmed by 8 bases and V by 3 bases; bases with no gene match: 4. How the authors handled the data: From reference gene primer amplification, estimates of nucleated cell counts were derived. Some clones are missing from TCRdb's copy, which holds only in-frame ones; the method was immunoSEQ multiplex PCR. The D gene and trimming were derived from the DNA, and the V and J assignments and clone size from that table. The sample gives under 200,000 clones, around four fifths of which show up once; 6.5% is in the top ten. The sample taken for sequencing was peripheral blood. The receptor comes from a man between 65 and 85 years old with active or convalescent COVID-19. The genes are TRBV7-2 and TRBJ1-6, with TRBD1 matching 7 bases. The CDR3 nucleotides are TGTGCCAGCAGCTTTAGGGGGCGTGATTCACCCCTCCACTTT. This encodes CASSFRGRDSPLHF.